Following are 13 T cell receptor beta chains from one sample sequenced in a study of cytomegalovirus exposure and HLA in healthy donors (TCRdb year 2017). The method was the immunoSEQ multiplex PCR assay. For the multiplex PCR, a mixture combining 60 forward primers for TCR Vbeta segments and 13 reverse primers for TCR Jbeta segments was used. Held by TCRdb, this immuneACCESS table contains in-frame sequences only and omits some clones. Under half of the omission traces to an unresolved V gene where checked; the cause of the rest is unknown. A total of approximately 130,000 clones appear in this sample, around 77% of them only once. The ten largest clonotypes hold roughly 1.9% of the sample. Material for sequencing was PBMCs. Receptors originate from a woman in her fifties or sixties in good health and CMV-seronegative.

This sequence joins TRBV5-1 and TRBJ2-5; tentatively, D is TRBD1 (5 bases). Germline values: CDR1 SGHRS, CDR2 YFSETQ. The CDR3 is made up of 14 amino acids. With 4 bases removed from V and 2 bases from J, the gap between germline ends came to 12 bases. The CDR3 is CASSRATEQETQYF. The CDR3 DNA is TGCGCCAGCAGCCGTGCGACAGAACAAGAGACCCAGTACTTC.

The chain recombines TRBV9 with TRBJ2-2; D perhaps matches TRBD2 (5 bases). Per the germline V gene, CDR1 is SGDLS and CDR2 is YYNGEE. Trimming cost V 3 bases and J 4 bases, with 10 bases left between them. CDR3 length: 14 residues. CDR3 DNA sequence: TGTGCCAGCAGCGAGGGCGGGCTCACCGGGGAGCTGTTTTTT. It encodes CASSEGGLTGELFF.

This clone was recorded once. The V gene is TRBV27, the J gene TRBJ1-5, with unresolved D. CDR1 MNHEY and CDR2 SMNVEV come from the germline V gene (reference sequence). This CDR3 spans 16 amino acids. V shed 5 bases and J shed 2 bases, with 16 bases lying between them. In DNA, the CDR3 is TGTGCCAGCAGTCCTATTTCAGGTTCCGGCAATCAGCCCCAGCATTTT. Its translation: CASSPISGSGNQPQHF.

The chain couples TRBV4-2 to TRBJ1-1; D is unresolved. Trimming pared 4 bases from V and 0 bases from J, leaving 12 bases between. Looked up from germline, CDR1 is LGHNA and CDR2 is YNFKEQ. CDR3 length: 15 residues. DNA for the CDR3: TGTGCCAGCAGCCTAGAGAGAAGTATGAACACTGAAGCTTTCTTT. Residues: CASSLERSMNTEAFF.

This clone appeared a few times. This chain joins TRBV5-1 and TRBJ1-1; D is possibly TRBD1 (5 bases). This CDR3 has 17 residues. The V end lost 3 bases, the J end lost 1 base, and 19 bases lay between the germline ends. Germline V CDR1 and CDR2: SGHRS, YFSETQ. The DNA of the CDR3 is TGCGCCAGCAGCTCTGGTAGGGGTGGCGGTACGAACACTGAAGCTTTCTTT. Translating it yields CASSSGRGGGTNTEAFF.

V usage is TRBV7-9 and J usage is TRBJ2-7, with a weak D call TRBD1 (6 bases). Germline loops: CDR1 SEHNR, CDR2 FQNEAQ (reference sequence). V shed 3 bases and J shed 4 bases, with 10 bases lying between them. The length of the CDR3 is 13 residues. As DNA, the CDR3 is TGTGCCAGCAGCTTCGACAGGAGATACGAGCAGTACTTC. Protein: CASSFDRRYEQYF.

The chain has TRBV6-6 and TRBJ2-7; 7 bases align to TRBD1. V gave up 5 bases and J gave up 3 bases; unmatched junction bases: 7. The germline CDR1 and CDR2 sequences are MNHNY and SVGAGI (reference sequence). CDR3 length: 14 residues. The DNA for the CDR3 is TGTGCCAGCAGTCCCAGGACAGGAGACTACGAGCAGTACGTC. It encodes CASSPRTGDYEQYV.

The chain couples TRBV5-1 to TRBJ2-1; D unresolved. Per germline, CDR1 SGHRS and CDR2 YFSETQ. This CDR3 has 15 amino acids. The V end was cut by 0 bases, the J end by 8 bases, with 15 bases between. The CDR3 bases are TGCGCCAGCAGCTTGGATACTTTGGGCTTGGATGAGCAGTTCTTC. Translated, it gives CASSLDTLGLDEQFF.

This chain uses TRBV28 with TRBJ2-1, with 8 positions matching TRBD2. This CDR3 has 14 amino acids. Germline assignment: CDR1 MDHEN and CDR2 SYDVKM. V lost 8 bases, J lost 1 base, and 4 bases stayed unmatched. The CDR3 sequence is CASRRGGSYNEQFF. DNA for the CDR3: TGTGCCAGCCGTCGCGGGGGGTCCTACAATGAGCAGTTCTTC.

This chain links TRBV5-4 with TRBJ2-7; D unclear. CDR1 and CDR2 from the germline V gene are SGHNT and YYREEE (reference sequence). The ends were cut back, 0 bases at V and 2 bases at J, with 9 bases in the middle. The CDR3 has 14 amino acids. The CDR3 here is CASSLALPPYEQYF. The CDR3 nucleotides read TGTGCCAGCAGCTTGGCCCTACCCCCCTACGAGCAGTACTTC.

The chain recombines TRBV15 with TRBJ1-1; possibly TRBD1 for D (6 bases). Germline V gives CDR1 LNHNV, CDR2 YYDKDF (reference sequence). This CDR3 comprises 13 residues. The V end was cut by 4 bases, the J end by 4 bases, with 10 bases between. DNA of the CDR3: TGTGCCACCAGCACCGGACAGCGCACTGAAGCTTTCTTT. Protein: CATSTGQRTEAFF.

The V and J genes are TRBV21-1 and TRBJ2-7; TRBD1 is the table's D call and was not checked against the DNA. TRBV21-1 is marked as a pseudogene. The CDR3 is 16 residues long. The CDR3: CASSKDDLGRSYEQYV. CDR3 DNA: TGTGCCAGCAGCAAAGACGATCTGGGCAGATCCTACGAGCAGTACGTC.

This clone appeared once. The gene calls are TRBV27 and TRBJ1-1; TRBD1 matches 11 bases. CDR3 size: 14 residues. V trimming: 3 bases; J trimming: 4 bases; junction bases outside the gene matches: 1. The germline V gene encodes CDR1 MNHEY and CDR2 SMNVEV (reference sequence). The CDR3 nucleotides are TGTGCCAGCAGTTTTGGGACAGGGGGCACTGAAGCTTTCTTT. This encodes CASSFGTGGTEAFF.